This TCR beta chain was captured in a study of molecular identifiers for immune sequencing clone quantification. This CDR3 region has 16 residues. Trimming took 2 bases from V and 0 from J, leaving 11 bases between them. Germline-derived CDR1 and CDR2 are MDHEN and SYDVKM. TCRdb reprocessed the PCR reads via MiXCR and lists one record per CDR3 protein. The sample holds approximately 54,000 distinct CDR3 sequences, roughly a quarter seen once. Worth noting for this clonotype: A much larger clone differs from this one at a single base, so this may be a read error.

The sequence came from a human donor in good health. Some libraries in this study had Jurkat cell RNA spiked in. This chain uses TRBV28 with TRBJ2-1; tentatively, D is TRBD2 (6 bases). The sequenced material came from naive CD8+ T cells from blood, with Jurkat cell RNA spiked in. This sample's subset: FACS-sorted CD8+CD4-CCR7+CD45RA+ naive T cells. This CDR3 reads CASSLVAGSSYNEQFF. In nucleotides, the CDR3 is TGTGCCAGCAGTTTAGTGGCGGGGAGCTCCTACAATGAGCAGTTCTTC.